These T cell receptor beta chains were read from a single sample in a study of blood T cells in healthy people across ages. Via MiXCR, TCRdb re-called the 5' RACE reads, giving one row per CDR3 protein. The profile shows about 640,000 distinct CDR3 sequences, roughly 53% of them singletons. Sequencing used blood. These receptors originate from a man aged 60-69 years in good health. Each CDR3 is given with its conserved first and last residue. D genes are given only for firm matches. A row's size may be missing; if present it is once, few, many or a size class.

clone_size | j_call | d_call | v_call | cdr3_aa | cdr3_nt
- | TRBJ1-4 | - | TRBV20-1 | CSAWGGGSEKLFF | TGCAGTGCGTGGGGGGGTGGGAGCGAAAAACTGTTTTTT
- | TRBJ1-2 | - | TRBV20-1 | CSAIGDYYGYTF | TGCAGTGCTATCGGGGACTACTATGGCTACACCTTC
- | TRBJ2-5 | TRBD2 | TRBV29-1 | CSVDTGLAGQETQYF | TGCAGCGTTGACACAGGACTAGCGGGGCAAGAGACCCAGTACTTC
- | TRBJ2-2 | - | TRBV14 | CASSQVGQVYTGELFF | TGTGCCAGCAGCCAAGTCGGTCAGGTTTACACCGGGGAGCTGTTTTTT
- | TRBJ2-7 | - | TRBV21-1 | CASSKCTLSGRGNEQYF | TGTGCCAGCAGCAAATGTACACTTTCGGGCAGGGGAAACGAGCAGTACTTC
few | TRBJ1-1 | - | TRBV27 | CASSPQAMNTEAFF | TGTGCCAGCAGTCCACAGGCCATGAACACTGAAGCTTTCTTT
- | TRBJ2-5 | - | TRBV5-1 | CASSVERGCGTQYF | TGCGCCAGCTCGGTGGAGAGAGGTTGTGGGACCCAGTACTTC
- | TRBJ1-1 | - | TRBV5-1 | CASSPRPSLSTEAFF | TGCGCCAGCAGCCCGAGACCCAGCCTTAGCACTGAAGCTTTCTTT
- | TRBJ2-1 | - | TRBV19 | CASSPYATRKNEQFF | TGTGCCAGTAGCCCCTACGCAACTCGTAAGAATGAGCAGTTCTTC
- | TRBJ1-6 | - | TRBV6-6 | CASRGTTYNSPLHF | TGTGCCAGCAGGGGGACAACCTATAATTCACCCCTCCACTTT